This TCR beta chain was documented in a study of CD8 T cells in ankylosing spondylitis. Study conclusions and caveats: Blood of patients with ankylosing spondylitis appeared to be characterized by a TCR beta motif of seven or eight highly homologous variants.

About this clonotype: Its antigen is undetermined.

TCRdb re-called the 5' RACE reads with MiXCR, one entry per CDR3 protein. The sample has approximately 500,000 distinct CDR3 sequences; about 12% are singletons. The length of the CDR3 is 14 residues. V lost 3 bases, J lost 6 bases, and 11 bases lay in between. Germline V gene lookup returns CDR1 LGHNA and CDR2 YNFKEQ. This TCR was recovered from a male donor with ankylosing spondylitis. The specimen sequenced was blood, either unsorted or a sorted T cell fraction (not recorded which). The genes are TRBV4-2 and TRBJ2-2, with a tentative D call TRBD1 (6 bases). The CDR3 nucleotides read TGTGCCAGCAGCCAGCCAGGGGTCCCCGGGGAGCTGTTTTTT. Protein: CASSQPGVPGELFF.